This TCR beta chain was sequenced for a study of blood T cell repertoires in COVID-19. In the study overall: Acute-phase and convalescent COVID-19 samples originated in the United States, Italy and Spain.

Here immunoSEQ multiplex PCR was the method, and the copy in TCRdb shows in-frame clones only, minus some. Of 40,000 to 55,000 clones listed, roughly nine tenths were seen once; the top ten hold 15% to 18%. Trimming cost V 5 bases and J 5 bases, with 15 bases left between them. CDR1 MNHEY and CDR2 SVGAGI come from the germline V gene. The CDR3 length is 14 residues. Source material: peripheral blood. The J gene is TRBJ2-5, the V gene TRBV6-5; D possibly corresponds to TRBD1 (6 bases). The clonotype originates from a man aged 65 to 85 with active COVID-19. This CDR3 is CASSLTGVVETQYF. The CDR3 DNA reads TGTGCCAGCAGTCTGACAGGCGTCGTGGAGACCCAGTACTTC.